The next 27 T cell receptor beta chains were all read from a single sample in a study of blood T cell repertoires in COVID-19. The data were produced by immunoSEQ multiplex PCR, yet TCRdb's version contains in-frame clones alone and is incomplete. The sample consists of over 300,000 clones, over 75% of them appearing once. The source material was PBMCs or T cells enriched from blood (not recorded which). The receptors shown here come from a woman aged 18-29 years who had recovered from COVID-19.

The J gene is TRBJ1-5, the V gene TRBV6-5; tentative D call: TRBD1 (6 bases). The CDR3 sequence is 14 residues long. The germline V and J ends were trimmed by 7 bases and 2 bases, with 12 bases remaining between them. The germline V gene has CDR1 MNHEY and CDR2 SVGAGI. CDR3 coding DNA: TGTGCCAGCAACTCCGCAGGGGGCAATCAGCCCCAGCATTTT. Translating it yields CASNSAGGNQPQHF.

The chain employs TRBV15 and TRBJ2-5; 7 nucleotides line up with TRBD2. V trimming: 4 bases; J trimming: 5 bases; junction bases outside the gene matches: 13. Germline loops: CDR1 LNHNV, CDR2 YYDKDF (reference sequence). CDR3 length: 16 residues. CDR3 sequence (DNA): TGTGCCACCAGCACGACTAGCATGTGGTTGGGTGAGACCCAGTACTTC. Its translation is CATSTTSMWLGETQYF.

V usage is TRBV5-6 and J usage is TRBJ1-5; no clear D gene. The CDR3 is made up of 15 amino acids. Trimming removed 5 bases at V and 2 bases at J, with 14 bases between. The germline V gene encodes CDR1 SGHDT and CDR2 YYEEEE. CDR3 residues: CASSWNQLGNQPQHF. Written as DNA, the CDR3 is TGTGCCAGCAGTTGGAACCAGCTAGGCAATCAGCCCCAGCATTTT.

The chain recombines TRBV19 with TRBJ2-7, with D possibly matching TRBD2 (6 bases). CDR3 size: 16 residues. Germline CDR1 reads LNHDA; CDR2 reads SQIVND (reference sequence). With 6 bases removed from V and 0 bases from J, the gap between germline ends came to 18 bases. Here the CDR3 DNA reads TGTGCCAGTAGCGCCCTAGGGCGGGACCACTCCTACGAGCAGTACTTC. It encodes CASSALGRDHSYEQYF.

Here the CDR3 reads CASSHFPPSGGATDTQYF. In nucleotides, the CDR3 is TGCGCCAGCAGCCATTTTCCCCCTAGCGGGGGGGCCACAGATACGCAGTATTTT. The V call is TRBV4-1, the J call TRBJ2-3, with TRBD2 matching 12 bases. The germline V gene has CDR1 MGHRA and CDR2 YSYEKL. Trimming removed 3 bases from V and 2 bases from J; junction bases left unmatched: 9. The CDR3 is 18 amino acids.

By proportion, this clone is medium-sized (0.01 to 0.1%). The gene calls are TRBV12-3 or TRBV12-4 and TRBJ2-7; TRBD1 matches at 8 bases. V lost 5 bases to trimming and J lost 6 bases; unmatched junction nucleotides: 3. The CDR3 sequence is 12 residues long. CDR3 loop: CASSQGTGEQYF. Here the CDR3 DNA reads TGTGCCAGCAGTCAGGGGACAGGCGAGCAGTACTTC.

The table lists this clone with a few counts. This chain joins TRBV15 and TRBJ1-2; 9 bases fit TRBD1. Trimming at V came to 1 base and at J to 0 bases, leaving 3 bases not matched to a gene. The CDR3 consists of 16 residues. Germline V gene sequence: CDR1 LNHNV, CDR2 YYDKDF (reference sequence). This CDR3 reads CATSRGGQGANYGYTF. The CDR3 bases are TGTGCCACCAGCAGAGGGGGACAGGGAGCTAACTATGGCTACACCTTC.

This chain joins TRBV6-5 and TRBJ2-1, with 8 bases aligning to TRBD2. Germline CDR1 reads MNHEY; CDR2 reads SVGAGI. V lost 5 bases to trimming and J lost 3 bases; unmatched junction nucleotides: 0. The CDR3 consists of 13 residues. The CDR3 is CASSTSGYNEQFF. In DNA, the CDR3 is TGTGCCAGCAGTACTAGCGGCTACAATGAGCAGTTCTTC.

DNA for the CDR3: TGTGCCAGCACTCCTTCGAACAGGGGGAGTTACGAGCAGTACTTC. Translated: CASTPSNRGSYEQYF. The rearrangement links TRBV7-9 to TRBJ2-7, with 8 bases matching TRBD1. CDR1 is SEHNR and CDR2 is FQNEAQ in the germline V gene (reference sequence). V gave up 7 bases and J gave up 4 bases; unmatched junction bases: 12. The CDR3 loop spans 15 amino acids.

This chain uses TRBV5-1 with TRBJ2-2, with 7 bases identical to TRBD1. After removal of 3 bases from V and 7 bases from J, the junction contained 9 bases not matched to a gene. The CDR3 spans 15 residues. Germline CDR1 and CDR2: SGHRS and YFSETQ. The CDR3 sequence: CASSSQGWANGELFF. The CDR3 DNA reads as TGCGCCAGCAGCTCACAGGGGTGGGCGAACGGGGAGCTGTTTTTT.

The V and J genes are TRBV7-9 and TRBJ2-1; 11 nucleotides match TRBD2. The germline CDR1 and CDR2 sequences are SEHNR and FQNEAQ (reference sequence). The CDR3 has 15 amino acids. The V gene end was trimmed by 5 bases and the J gene end by 7 bases; junction bases not matched to a gene: 7. The CDR3, as DNA: TGTGCCAGCAGCGTACTAGCGGGAGCGATTAATGAGCAGTTCTTC. Protein sequence: CASSVLAGAINEQFF.

The rearrangement links TRBV12-3 or TRBV12-4 to TRBJ1-2; the D is unclear. The CDR3 is 13 amino acids. Deletions cut 7 bases from V and 6 bases from J, with 15 bases between. CDR3 in DNA: TGTGCCAGCACCGGAGAGGCCCGGGATGGCTACACCTTC. Protein: CASTGEARDGYTF.

This chain uses TRBV6-1 with TRBJ1-2; D ambiguous. The V gene's germline CDR1 is MNHNS and CDR2 SASEGT. The CDR3 has 11 residues. The V end was cut by 1 base, the J end by 14 bases, with 11 bases between. CDR3 sequence reads: CASSEGRPGTF. In DNA, the CDR3 is TGTGCCAGCAGTGAAGGGCGGCCCGGGACCTTC.

The chain recombines TRBV18 with TRBJ1-5, with D perhaps matching TRBD1 (6 bases). V was clipped by 3 bases and J by 0 bases, with 9 bases between them. This CDR3 has 15 residues. Germline V gives CDR1 KGHSH, CDR2 LQKENI. The CDR3 DNA follows: TGTGCCAGCTCACCTGGGACACCTAGCAATCAGCCCCAGCATTTT. This encodes CASSPGTPSNQPQHF.

The CDR3 reads CASSLAAGGISNQPQHF. CDR3 in DNA: TGTGCCAGCAGCTTGGCCGCAGGGGGCATTAGCAATCAGCCCCAGCATTTT. The V and J genes are TRBV5-8 and TRBJ1-5, with 8 bases identical to TRBD1. This CDR3 spans 17 amino acids. After removal of 0 bases from V and 0 bases from J, the junction contained 5 bases not matched to a gene. The V gene's germline CDR1 is SGHTS and CDR2 YDEGEE.

V usage is TRBV7-8 and J usage is TRBJ2-2; possible D gene TRBD1, 6 bases. The length of the CDR3 is 16 residues. Germline V gene sequence: CDR1 SGHVS, CDR2 FQNEAQ. Trimming stripped 2 bases from V and 0 bases from J, with 10 bases between. The CDR3 sequence is CASSLMGHANTGELFF. As DNA, the CDR3 is TGTGCCAGCAGCTTAATGGGACATGCGAACACCGGGGAGCTGTTTTTT.

The V gene is TRBV11-2, the J gene TRBJ2-1, with TRBD2 matching 11 bases. Trimming removed 3 bases from V and 5 bases from J; junction bases left unmatched: 12. From germline, CDR1 is SGHAT and CDR2 FQNNGV. CDR3 length: 18 residues. Here the CDR3 DNA reads TGTGCCAGCAGCTTGGGGCGCCCATTAGCGGGAGGGAACAATGAGCAGTTCTTC. Translating gives CASSLGRPLAGGNNEQFF.

This clone was counted once. The chain recombines TRBV30 with TRBJ1-3, with D possibly being TRBD1 (5 bases). The germline V gene encodes CDR1 GTSNPN and CDR2 SVGIG (reference sequence). V was clipped by 5 bases and J by 7 bases, with 9 bases between them. The CDR3 is 11 residues long. CDR3 sequence: CAWGTGNTIYF. In DNA form, the CDR3 reads TGTGCCTGGGGGACGGGGAACACCATATATTTT.

The chain is built from TRBV19 and TRBJ2-5, with 11 bases identical to TRBD1. Germline V gives CDR1 LNHDA, CDR2 SQIVND (reference sequence). The CDR3 has 16 amino acids. Losses at the gene ends were 3 bases for V and 5 bases for J; bases not matched to a gene: 8. CDR3 loop: CASSIVNGDRGETQYF. CDR3 DNA: TGTGCCAGTAGTATCGTCAACGGGGACAGGGGGGAGACCCAGTACTTC. Complete variable domain (other parts from reference TRBV19 and TRBJ2-5): DGGITQSPKYLFRKEGQNVTLSCEQNLNHDAMYWYRQDPGQGLRLIYYSQIVNDFQKGDIAEGYSVSREKKESFPLTVTSAQKNPTAFYLCASSIVNGDRGETQYFGPGTRLLVL.

The J gene is TRBJ2-1, the V gene TRBV28; D may be TRBD2 (6 bases). Trimming took off 5 bases at V and 0 bases at J, with 8 bases between the two ends. Germline V gene lookup returns CDR1 MDHEN and CDR2 SYDVKM. The length of the CDR3 is 14 residues. The CDR3 is CASSGGSSYNEQFF. CDR3 in DNA: TGTGCCAGCAGTGGGGGGAGCTCCTACAATGAGCAGTTCTTC.

This clone came up once. Different DNA sequences within this sample yield the same CDR3. The chain combines TRBV19 with TRBJ1-1; D not certain. This CDR3 region has 12 residues. Trimming removed 8 bases at V and 1 base at J, with 8 bases between. Germline-derived CDR1 and CDR2 are LNHDA and SQIVND (reference sequence). CDR3 DNA: TGTGCCAGTCGGGCGGGGAACACTGAAGCTTTCTTT. Its translation: CASRAGNTEAFF.

The chain couples TRBV7-2 to TRBJ1-2; D is unresolved. The CDR3 has 14 amino acids. CDR1 is SGHTA, CDR2 FQGNSA, per germline. The ends were cut back, 3 bases at V and 4 bases at J, with 12 bases in the middle. This CDR3 is CASSFFESFYGYTF. As DNA, the CDR3 is TGTGCCAGCAGCTTTTTTGAGAGCTTCTATGGCTACACCTTC.

The chain combines TRBV9 with TRBJ2-5; a weak D match, TRBD2 (6 bases). V lost 0 bases and J lost 0, with 9 bases in between. This CDR3 comprises 15 residues. CDR1 and CDR2 from the germline V gene are SGDLS and YYNGEE. The CDR3 DNA is TGTGCCAGCAGCGTAGCGGCGGGGTACCAAGAGACCCAGTACTTC. Residues: CASSVAAGYQETQYF.

The rearrangement links TRBV19 to TRBJ2-7; D gene unclear. Germline assignment: CDR1 LNHDA and CDR2 SQIVND (reference sequence). Deletions cut 6 bases from V and 2 bases from J, with 11 bases between. The CDR3 totals 13 residues. CDR3 sequence: CASSPASPYEQYF. The CDR3 DNA reads TGTGCCAGTAGCCCAGCGTCGCCCTACGAGCAGTACTTC.

The V gene is TRBV19, the J gene TRBJ1-5, with 11 bases lining up with TRBD1. Germline trimming cut 7 bases from V and 1 base from J; bases unmatched to any gene: 3. Germline CDR1 and CDR2: LNHDA and SQIVND (reference sequence). This CDR3 has 15 residues. The CDR3 DNA is TGTGCCAGTACCGGACAGGGGGCGAGCAATCAGCCCCAGCATTTT. Its translation is CASTGQGASNQPQHF.

The chain is built from TRBV28 and TRBJ2-7; 8 bases map to TRBD1. This CDR3 has 15 residues. Germline CDR1 MDHEN, CDR2 SYDVKM. V was pared by 6 bases and J by 5 bases, with 12 bases of the junction left unmatched. CDR3 residues: CASRRQGSGYHEQYF. The CDR3 nucleotides read TGTGCCAGCAGAAGACAGGGGTCGGGATATCACGAGCAGTACTTC.

V and J are TRBV24-1 and TRBJ2-5, with 7 positions matching TRBD1. Germline assignment: CDR1 KGHDR and CDR2 SFDVKD. V lost 4 bases and J lost 0; bases outside the gene matches: 13. The CDR3 covers 18 residues. This CDR3 is CATSDRKGGPINQETQYF. For the CDR3, the DNA is TGTGCCACCAGTGACCGCAAAGGGGGCCCTATAAACCAAGAGACCCAGTACTTC.